The 13 T cell receptor beta chains reported below all come from one sample, sequenced in a study of blood T cell repertoires in COVID-19. The protocol was immunoSEQ multiplex PCR, while the TCRdb copy is restricted to in-frame clones and leaves out a portion. The repertoire holds approximately 210,000 clones, with about 90% as singletons. The sequenced sample was peripheral blood. The source is a man in his thirties or forties with acute or convalescent COVID-19.

The chain carries TRBV4-1 and TRBJ1-5; 10 positions agree with TRBD1. With 0 bases clipped from V and 8 bases from J, the junction kept 4 bases outside the gene matches. Germline loops: CDR1 MGHRA, CDR2 YSYEKL. The CDR3 has 15 amino acids. CDR3 DNA sequence: TGCGCCAGCAGCCAAGATGGGACAGGGGCAGAGCCCCAGCATTTT. Its protein product is CASSQDGTGAEPQHF.

This chain connects TRBV3-1 (or the pseudogene TRBV3-2) to TRBJ2-1; 8 nucleotides match TRBD2. Germline loops: CDR1 LGHDT, CDR2 YNNKEL (reference sequence). Germline trimming cut 5 bases from V and 4 bases from J; bases unmatched to any gene: 7. The CDR3 spans 15 residues. In nucleotides, the CDR3 is TGTGCCAGCAGCTATTTGGCGGGAGGTTACAATGAGCAGTTCTTC. It translates to CASSYLAGGYNEQFF.

V gene TRBV7-2 combines with J gene TRBJ2-7; D is possibly TRBD2 (6 bases). The CDR3 totals 15 residues. Germline V gene data show CDR1 as SGHTA and CDR2 as FQGNSA. Trimming stripped 0 bases from V and 0 bases from J, with 9 bases between. CDR3 sequence (DNA): TGTGCCAGCAGCTTAGCGGGGACTGTCTCCTACGAGCAGTACTTC. Translated, it gives CASSLAGTVSYEQYF.

The rearrangement links TRBV18 to TRBJ1-1, with a weak D call TRBD1 (5 bases). V shed 6 bases and J shed 0 bases, with 17 bases lying between them. The CDR3 spans 16 residues. Germline V gene sequence: CDR1 KGHSH, CDR2 LQKENI. CDR3 DNA: TGTGCCAGCTCGCCTTCCCGACAGACCATGAACACTGAAGCTTTCTTT. This encodes CASSPSRQTMNTEAFF.

The CDR3 loop reads CASSFRPSEYNEQFF. CDR3 coding DNA: TGTGCCAGCAGCTTCAGGCCGAGTGAATACAATGAGCAGTTCTTC. The chain joins TRBV7-2 to TRBJ2-1; D unresolved. Per germline, CDR1 SGHTA and CDR2 FQGNSA. This CDR3 is built from 15 residues. V lost 3 bases to trimming and J lost 4 bases, with 13 bases between them. The full variable domain, rest sourced from reference TRBV7-2 and TRBJ2-1, is GAGVSQSPSNKVTEKGKDVELRCDPISGHTALYWYRQSLGQGLEFLIYFQGNSAPDKSGLPSDRFSAERTGGSVSTLTIQRTQQEDSAVYLCASSFRPSEYNEQFFGPGTRLTVL.

The rearrangement uses TRBV19 and TRBJ1-3; 10 positions match TRBD1. Per the germline V gene, CDR1 is LNHDA and CDR2 is SQIVND (reference sequence). This CDR3 has 17 residues. After removal of 5 bases from V and 2 bases from J, the junction contained 9 bases not matched to a gene. The CDR3 region has the DNA TGTGCCAGTAGTCCTCGACAGGGGGCAGGTACTGGAAACACCATATATTTT. Its translation is CASSPRQGAGTGNTIYF.

The chain carries TRBV5-1 and TRBJ2-1; 15 bases are shared with TRBD2. Losses at the gene ends were 4 bases for V and 9 bases for J; bases not matched to a gene: 8. CDR1 is SGHRS, CDR2 YFSETQ, per germline. The CDR3 loop spans 16 amino acids. This chain's CDR3 is CASSPGLAGGLVEQFF. The CDR3 region has the DNA TGCGCCAGCAGCCCGGGACTAGCGGGAGGACTGGTTGAGCAGTTCTTC.

The genes are TRBV5-1 and TRBJ2-2, with 7 bases fitting TRBD2. The CDR3 covers 15 residues. Germline CDR1 reads SGHRS; CDR2 reads YFSETQ. CDR3 in DNA: TGCGCAGCGAGGGATCATCGCGGGGGTACCGGGGAGCTGTTTTTT. Protein sequence: CAARDHRGGTGELFF. The whole variable domain, filled in from reference TRBV5-1 and TRBJ2-2, reads KAGVTQTPRYLIKTRGQQVTLSCSPISGHRSVSWYQQTPGQGLQFLFEYFSETQRNKGNFPGRFSGRQFSNSRSEMNVSTLELGDSALYLCAARDHRGGTGELFFGEGSRLTVL.

The V gene is TRBV27, the J gene TRBJ2-7; a weak D match, TRBD1 (6 bases). Trimming removed 3 bases from V and 5 bases from J, with 17 bases in between. In germline, CDR1 is MNHEY, CDR2 SMNVEV (reference sequence). The CDR3 is 15 amino acids. CDR3: CASSFTPQGSDEQYF. As DNA, the CDR3 is TGTGCCAGCAGTTTCACTCCACAGGGCTCGGACGAGCAGTACTTC.

The rearrangement links TRBV28 to TRBJ2-3; maybe TRBD1 (5 bases). The V end was cut by 7 bases, the J end by 3 bases, with 8 bases between. Germline V gene lookup returns CDR1 MDHEN and CDR2 SYDVKM. This CDR3 comprises 12 residues. The CDR3 DNA reads as TGTGCCAGCAAGCAGGGTACAGATACGCAGTATTTT. Residues: CASKQGTDTQYF.

The genes are TRBV7-3 and TRBJ2-7; possible D gene TRBD2, 5 bases. CDR1 SGHTA and CDR2 FQGTGA come from the germline V gene. Trimming stripped 1 base from V and 7 bases from J, with 8 bases between. The CDR3 runs 12 residues. The CDR3 sequence is CASSLMPGEQYF. The CDR3 DNA follows: TGTGCCAGCAGCTTAATGCCGGGGGAGCAGTACTTC.

The V gene is TRBV18, the J gene TRBJ2-2; 9 bases map to TRBD2. With 1 base clipped from V and 5 bases from J, the junction kept 8 bases outside the gene matches. There are 17 residues in the CDR3. Per the germline V gene, CDR1 is KGHSH and CDR2 is LQKENI. Here the CDR3 DNA reads TGTGCCAGCTCACCACTAGCGGGAGTGCGGGGTACCGGGGAGCTGTTTTTT. Amino acids: CASSPLAGVRGTGELFF.

The chain couples TRBV21-1 to TRBJ2-7; the table's D call TRBD1 went unverified against the DNA. TRBV21-1 is given as a pseudogene. CDR3 length: 13 residues. The CDR3 DNA reads TGTGCCAGCAGCTCAGTCCAGGGGGCCGAGCAGTACTTC. It is translated as CASSSVQGAEQYF.